The sequence of this TCR beta chain was determined in a study of control samples from healthy donors and cancer patients. Repertoires were generated with immunoSEQ multiplex PCR, while TCRdb's copy carries only in-frame clones and drops some. The repertoire holds roughly 200,000 clones, roughly 93% seen once, with more than 1.2% in the top ten. CDR3 length: 15 residues. Trimming pared 4 bases from V and 0 bases from J, leaving 10 bases between. Germline V lookup: CDR1 SNHLY, CDR2 FYNNEI. This chain connects TRBV2 to TRBJ2-1; no reliable D call. The receptor was derived from a man aged 18 to 30 in good health. Material: blood. CDR3 DNA: TGTGCCAGCAGTGCCAGGCAGGCCTCCTACAATGAGCAGTTCTTC. Translation: CASSARQASYNEQFF.